This T cell receptor beta chain derives from a study of control samples from healthy donors and cancer patients. Germline V gene data show CDR1 as MNHNS and CDR2 as SASEGT. V lost 0 bases to trimming and J lost 5 bases, with 13 bases between them. The CDR3 length is 15 residues. Sequencing was performed with immunoSEQ multiplex PCR; in TCRdb, only in-frame clones are kept and a portion is missing. The table has 150,000 to 200,000 clones, about 90% seen once. This clone was seen repeatedly, ten times or more. The V and J genes are TRBV6-1 and TRBJ1-2, with D hard to call. This receptor was identified in a man aged 18 to 30 in good health. Sequences were obtained from blood. CDR3 DNA sequence: TGTGCCAGCAGTGAAGCGGTCCGGAGCGCTTATGGCTACACCTTC. It translates to CASSEAVRSAYGYTF.